This T cell receptor beta chain was retrieved from a study of cytomegalovirus exposure and HLA in healthy donors. The count of this clone is one. Looked up from germline, CDR1 is SGHTA and CDR2 is FQGNSA. The V end lost 4 bases, the J end lost 2 bases, and 7 bases lay between the germline ends. CDR3 length equals 13 residues. Vbeta (60) and Jbeta (13) primers were used in the PCR. Repertoires were generated with immunoSEQ multiplex PCR, while TCRdb's copy carries only in-frame clones and drops some. The sample records 150,000 or so clones, 84% being singletons. The sample consisted of PBMCs. The clonotype originates from a boy aged 2 to 10 in good health and CMV-seronegative. This chain connects TRBV7-2 to TRBJ2-3; D is ambiguous. The CDR3: CASSSLYTDTQYF. The CDR3 DNA follows: TGTGCCAGCAGCTCCCTATACACAGATACGCAGTATTTT.